One T cell receptor (beta chain) is described in this entry. Antigen specificity is unknown. This sample also contains other DNA sequences that code for the same CDR3. V trimming: 4 bases; J trimming: 2 bases; junction bases outside the gene matches: 0. Germline assignment: CDR1 SGHRS and CDR2 YFSETQ. The CDR3 length is 13 residues. The data were obtained in a study of cytomegalovirus exposure and HLA in healthy donors. Amplification used 60 Vbeta primers and 13 Jbeta primers. The protocol was immunoSEQ multiplex PCR, while the TCRdb copy is restricted to in-frame clones and leaves out a portion. The sample holds roughly 150,000 clones, approximately 81% seen once. Study-wide results and caveats: Associated with HLA alleles at 0.05 false discovery rate in a later analysis were about 17,000 TCR beta sequences.

Sequencing was done on a sample of PBMCs. The chain couples TRBV5-1 to TRBJ2-5; TRBD2 agrees at 9 bases. This TCR came from a man younger than 40 in good health and CMV-seropositive. CDR3 sequence reads: CASSGLAQETQYF. Here the CDR3 DNA reads TGCGCCAGCAGCGGACTAGCGCAAGAGACCCAGTACTTC.